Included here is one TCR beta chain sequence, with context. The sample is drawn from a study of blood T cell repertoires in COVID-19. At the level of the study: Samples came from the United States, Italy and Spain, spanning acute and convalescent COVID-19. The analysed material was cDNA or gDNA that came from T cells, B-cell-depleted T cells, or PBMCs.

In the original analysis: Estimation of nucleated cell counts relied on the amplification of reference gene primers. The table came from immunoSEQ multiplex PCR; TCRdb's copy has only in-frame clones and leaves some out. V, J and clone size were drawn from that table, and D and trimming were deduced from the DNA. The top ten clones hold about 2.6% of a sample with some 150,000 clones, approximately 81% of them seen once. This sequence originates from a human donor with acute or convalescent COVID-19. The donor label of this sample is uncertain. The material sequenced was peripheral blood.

CDR3 DNA: TGCGCCAGCAGCTTGGCCGGGGGACAGGGCCAGGACGAGCAGTACTTC. This codes for CASSLAGGQGQDEQYF. The J gene is TRBJ2-7, the V gene TRBV5-1; 9 bases are shared with TRBD1. V lost 0 bases to trimming and J lost 5 bases; unmatched junction nucleotides: 9. This CDR3 comprises 16 residues. Germline CDR1 is SGHRS and CDR2 is YFSETQ.